This passage covers 18 T cell receptor beta chains from one sample sequenced in a study of OX40 agonist ivuxolimab in advanced cancers. Profiling relied on immunoSEQ multiplex PCR, and the TCRdb table lists in-frame clones only, not all of them. The repertoire holds 12,000 or so clones, with around four fifths as singletons. The sequencing here drew on CD4+ or CD8+ T cells sorted from blood, taken in a trial of the OX40 agonist ivuxolimab. The receptors were sampled from an adult with an advanced solid tumor such as melanoma, head and neck, liver or kidney cancer.

This chain uses TRBV4-3 with TRBJ2-1, with 8 bases aligning to TRBD2. Germline lookup yields CDR1 LGHNA and CDR2 YSLEER. V shed 0 bases, J shed 4 bases, and the junction held 5 bases outside the gene matches. This CDR3 is 16 amino acids long. The CDR3 DNA is TGCGCCAGCAGCCAAGATTCCGGGGGGGCGTACAATGAGCAGTTCTTC. Amino acids: CASSQDSGGAYNEQFF.

This clone is labeled medium-sized. V gene TRBV7-9 combines with J gene TRBJ2-3; D remains unclear. This CDR3 has 11 residues. Germline loops: CDR1 SEHNR, CDR2 FQNEAQ (reference sequence). The V gene lost 5 bases and the J gene lost 6 bases, with 6 bases spanning the gap. CDR3 region: CASSRWDTQYF. The CDR3 DNA reads as TGTGCCAGCAGCCGCTGGGATACGCAGTATTTT.

This chain joins TRBV2 and TRBJ1-4, with D unclear. This CDR3 has 17 amino acids. The V and J ends lost 8 bases and 5 bases respectively, with 24 bases between them. CDR1 and CDR2 from the germline V gene are SNHLY and FYNNEI. As DNA, the CDR3 is TGTGCCAGCGGAGCACAGACTGACATCGCGGACAATGAAAAACTGTTTTTT. It codes for CASGAQTDIADNEKLFF.

J is TRBJ2-7 and V is TRBV4-1; D may be TRBD2 (5 bases). V was cut by 4 bases and J by 0 bases, with 7 bases left in between. The CDR3 is made up of 13 amino acids. CDR1 is MGHRA, CDR2 YSYEKL, per germline. CDR3 amino acids: CASSRLSSYEQYF. CDR3 sequence (DNA): TGCGCCAGCAGCCGACTAAGCTCCTACGAGCAGTACTTC.

This clone is a singleton in its sample. The CDR3 DNA reads TGTGCCAGCAGCGAAAAGAATGGAGATACGCAGTATTTT. Translation: CASSEKNGDTQYF. This chain uses TRBV11-1 with TRBJ2-3; no firm D call. The ends were cut back, 5 bases at V and 5 bases at J, with 11 bases in the middle. The CDR3 totals 13 residues. CDR1 is SGHAT, CDR2 FQDESV, per germline (reference sequence).

The CDR3 is CASSLFTGDDGYTF. The CDR3 nucleotides are TGCGCCAGCAGCCTTTTCACAGGGGACGATGGCTACACCTTC. The chain uses TRBV5-1 and TRBJ1-2; 7 nucleotides align to TRBD1. Trimming at V came to 4 bases and at J to 6 bases, leaving 9 bases not matched to a gene. Germline V gene data show CDR1 as SGHRS and CDR2 as YFSETQ. The CDR3 runs to 14 residues.

The chain has TRBV7-9 and TRBJ2-1, with 9 bases that match TRBD2. There are 17 residues in the CDR3. The V gene end was trimmed by 5 bases and the J gene end by 5 bases; junction bases not matched to a gene: 13. The germline V gene has CDR1 SEHNR and CDR2 FQNEAQ (reference sequence). The CDR3 reads CASSRGAGGLTDNEQFF. The CDR3 DNA is TGTGCCAGCAGCAGAGGTGCGGGGGGGCTTACTGACAATGAGCAGTTCTTC.

The V call is TRBV4-2, the J call TRBJ2-7, with D tentatively TRBD1 or TRBD2 (7 bases each). Per the germline V gene, CDR1 is LGHNA and CDR2 is YNFKEQ. The CDR3 is 16 residues long. Between the trimmed V and J ends, which lost 2 bases and 0 bases, there was a span of 14 bases. The CDR3 here is CASSQRTGDYSYEQYF. The CDR3 DNA follows: TGTGCCAGCAGCCAACGTACAGGGGACTACTCCTACGAGCAGTACTTC.

The table lists this clone with a count of one. The CDR3 is CASSWDRASLSSGANVLTF. DNA for the CDR3: TGTGCCAGCAGTTGGGACAGGGCGTCCCTAAGCTCTGGGGCCAACGTCCTGACTTTC. The J gene is TRBJ2-6, the V gene TRBV27; 9 bases are a match to TRBD1. This CDR3 is built from 19 residues. Trimming removed 4 bases from V and 0 bases from J; junction bases left unmatched: 10. Germline CDR1 and CDR2: MNHEY and SMNVEV (reference sequence). Together with reference TRBV27 and TRBJ2-6, the CDR3 gives the full variable domain: EAQVTQNPRYLITVTGKKLTVTCSQNMNHEYMSWYRQDPGLGLRQIYYSMNVEVTDKGDVPEGYKVSRKEKRNFPLILESPSPNQTSLYFCASSWDRASLSSGANVLTFGAGSRLTVL.

The chain couples TRBV15 to TRBJ2-2, with D unclear. Trimming left V 9 bases short and J 10 bases short, with 21 bases between. Germline CDR1 is LNHNV and CDR2 is YYDKDF (reference sequence). CDR3 length: 14 amino acids. CDR3: CATTLSAAHAELFF. The CDR3 DNA is TGTGCCACGACCTTGAGCGCGGCCCATGCGGAGCTGTTTTTT.

This clone was recorded once. The chain is built from TRBV2 and TRBJ2-7; D is possibly TRBD2 (6 bases). CDR1 is SNHLY, CDR2 FYNNEI, per germline. This CDR3 has 14 residues. V was shortened by 8 bases and J by 3 bases, with 17 bases between the two germline ends. CDR3 nucleotides: TGTGCCAGCTTAGCGGACCTGTTATACTACGAGCAGTACTTC. The encoded protein is CASLADLLYYEQYF.

This clone was seen once. This sequence joins TRBV9 and TRBJ2-5; D may correspond to TRBD1 or TRBD2 (6 bases each). The CDR3 contains 15 residues. Per germline, CDR1 SGDLS and CDR2 YYNGEE. V lost 3 bases, J lost 5 bases, and 17 bases lay in between. The CDR3 region has the DNA TGTGCCAGCAGCGCCCGTCTGGGGGCGGGGGAGACCCAGTACTTC. It encodes CASSARLGAGETQYF.

The CDR3 region is CASSFYSGGAISYEQYF. CDR3 bases: TGTGCCAGCAGCTTCTATAGCGGGGGGGCGATATCCTACGAGCAGTACTTC. The V call is TRBV7-2, the J call TRBJ2-7; 11 bases are shared with TRBD2. Germline CDR1 and CDR2: SGHTA and FQGNSA. Trimming cost V 3 bases and J 1 base; bases outside gene matches: 8. The CDR3 runs 17 residues.

This clone was picked up one time. This rearrangement joins TRBV4-1 to TRBJ2-1, with TRBD2 matching 8 bases. CDR3 length: 12 residues. With V trimmed by 4 bases and J by 8 bases, 1 base remained unmatched. CDR1 MGHRA and CDR2 YSYEKL come from the germline V gene. CDR3 bases: TGCGCCAGCAGCCCGCGGGGGGATGAGCAGTTCTTC. Translating it yields CASSPRGDEQFF.

The chain carries TRBV19 and TRBJ2-3; perhaps TRBD2 as D (6 bases). The CDR3 sequence is 12 residues long. Trimming took 4 bases from V and 11 from J, leaving 13 bases between them. Germline loops: CDR1 LNHDA, CDR2 SQIVND (reference sequence). CDR3 in DNA: TGTGCCAGTAGTACCGGGACTTCCCAGCAGTATTTT. Translation: CASSTGTSQQYF.

The chain employs TRBV4-1 and TRBJ1-1, with a tentative D call TRBD1 (5 bases). In germline, CDR1 is MGHRA, CDR2 YSYEKL. This CDR3 is 14 amino acids long. Deletions cut 5 bases from V and 2 bases from J, with 12 bases between. The CDR3 nucleotides read TGCGCCAGCAGCTTTGGACAAACTAACACTGAAGCTTTCTTT. It translates to CASSFGQTNTEAFF.

The chain uses TRBV11-3 and TRBJ2-3; 7 bases line up with TRBD1. Germline CDR1 is SGHNT and CDR2 is YENEEA. V lost 1 base to trimming and J lost 0 bases; unmatched junction nucleotides: 16. This CDR3 contains 20 residues. The CDR3 region has the DNA TGTGCCAGCAGCTTAGGGGTCCCGGGACAGAGAGACCCTAGCACAGATACGCAGTATTTT. It yields the protein CASSLGVPGQRDPSTDTQYF.

The rearrangement joins TRBV6-5 to TRBJ2-7, with D perhaps matching TRBD1 (6 bases). Between the trimmed V and J ends, which lost 2 bases and 0 bases, there was a span of 14 bases. The length of the CDR3 is 16 residues. CDR1 is MNHEY, CDR2 SVGAGI, per germline. CDR3 bases: TGTGCCAGCAGTTACCAAACAGGGTTAAGCTCCTACGAGCAGTACTTC. Translated, it gives CASSYQTGLSSYEQYF.